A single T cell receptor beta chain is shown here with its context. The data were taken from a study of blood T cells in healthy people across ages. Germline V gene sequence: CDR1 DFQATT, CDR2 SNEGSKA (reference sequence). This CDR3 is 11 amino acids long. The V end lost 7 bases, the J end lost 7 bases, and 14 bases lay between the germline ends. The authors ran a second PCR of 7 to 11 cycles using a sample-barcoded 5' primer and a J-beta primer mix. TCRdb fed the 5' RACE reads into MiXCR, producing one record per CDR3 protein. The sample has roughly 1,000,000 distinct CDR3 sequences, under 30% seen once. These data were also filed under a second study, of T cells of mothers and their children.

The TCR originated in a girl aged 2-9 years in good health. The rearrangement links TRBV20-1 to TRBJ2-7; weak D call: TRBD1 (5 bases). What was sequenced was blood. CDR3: CSGKAGMEQYF. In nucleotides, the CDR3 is TGCAGTGGAAAGGCAGGGATGGAGCAGTACTTC.